A selection of T cell receptor beta chains follows, all from one sample in a study of blood T cell repertoires in COVID-19. The protocol was immunoSEQ multiplex PCR, while the TCRdb copy is restricted to in-frame clones and leaves out a portion. The table lists 200,000 to 250,000 clones, about 86% of them singletons, with over 3% in the top ten. Sequenced: PBMCs or T cells enriched from blood (not recorded which). The source is a woman between 50 and 59 years old in a cohort exposed to, infected with or recovered from COVID-19 (not recorded which). The CDR3 runs from the conserved cysteine through the conserved F or W. Fields, in order: clone size, V gene, J gene, D gene, CDR3 DNA, CDR3 protein. The D gene is left open where the match is weak. Clone size, where shown, is once, few, many, or a class for clones that have expanded.

.	TRBV3-1/TRBV3-2	TRBJ2-7	.	TGTGCCAGCAGCCAAGAATGGGCCGTCGAAACCTACGAGCAGTACTTC	CASSQEWAVETYEQYF
.	TRBV12-3/TRBV12-4	TRBJ1-2	.	TGTGCCAGCAGTTTTACCAGGGCATGGCACACCTTC	CASSFTRAWHTF
.	TRBV9	TRBJ2-2	.	TGTGCCAGCAGCGCTAGAGACACCGGGGAGCTGTTTTTT	CASSARDTGELFF
.	TRBV7-9	TRBJ2-1	TRBD2	TGTGCCAGCAGCTTAGCCCTAGCGGGGCTCAGTGAGCAGTTCTTC	CASSLALAGLSEQFF
.	TRBV7-2	TRBJ1-2	TRBD1	TGTGCCAGCAGCCCAGGACAGGGGAGCGTTGCCTATGGCTACACCTTC	CASSPGQGSVAYGYTF
once	TRBV18	TRBJ1-2	.	TGTGCCAGCTCCCAAGACGGGGAGGCGGGTGGCTACACCTTC	CASSQDGEAGGYTF
few	TRBV3-1/TRBV3-2	TRBJ1-2	.	TGTGCCAGCAGCCGCCACGCGGAGACTAACTATGGCTACACCTTC	CASSRHAETNYGYTF
.	TRBV7-9	TRBJ2-6	TRBD2	TGTGCCAGCAGCTTTGGACGCGGGGGTCGAAGCTCTGGGGCCAACGTCCTGACTTTC	CASSFGRGGRSSGANVLTF
few	TRBV5-1	TRBJ1-6	TRBD1	TGCGCCAGCAGCTGGACAGGGAGCTCCTATAATTCACCCCTCCACTTT	CASSWTGSSYNSPLHF
.	TRBV7-2	TRBJ1-5	.	TGTGCCAGCAGCTTAGAGGCAGGGGTTCTCCAGCATTTT	CASSLEAGVLQHF
.	TRBV3-1/TRBV3-2	TRBJ2-3	TRBD2	TGTGCCAGCAGCCACTCCGGGACTAGCGGGGGCCGGAATACGCAGTATTTT	CASSHSGTSGGRNTQYF
.	TRBV10-3	TRBJ1-1	.	TGTGCCATCAAACAGGTCTGGAACACTGAAGCTTTCTTT	CAIKQVWNTEAFF
.	TRBV28	TRBJ2-7	.	TGTGCCAGCAGCAGCCACAGGTTGAACTCCTACGAGCAGTACTTC	CASSSHRLNSYEQYF
.	TRBV11-2	TRBJ2-7	.	TGTGCCAGCAGCTTTCAGGGGCCCTACGAGCAGTACTTC	CASSFQGPYEQYF
.	TRBV19	TRBJ2-2	.	TGTGCCAGTAGTCGACAGAACACCGGGGAGCTGTTTTTT	CASSRQNTGELFF
.	TRBV27	TRBJ2-1	TRBD1	TGTGCCAGCAGGCCCGGGACAGGGTACAATGAGCAGTTCTTC	CASRPGTGYNEQFF
.	TRBV18	TRBJ1-4	TRBD1	TGTGCCAGCGCAGGGGGATCAACTAATGAAAAACTGTTTTTT	CASAGGSTNEKLFF
.	TRBV4-3	TRBJ1-6	.	TGCGCCAGCAGCCAAGAAGGGAGTCACAGTTCGGGTAATTCACCCCTCCACTTT	CASSQEGSHSSGNSPLHF
.	TRBV2	TRBJ2-2	.	TGTGCCAGCGCCCAGGGTTTTTCGATCACCGGGGAGCTGTTTTTT	CASAQGFSITGELFF
.	TRBV6-6	TRBJ1-5	.	TGTGCCAGCAGCCGTCTTGGCAATCAGCCCCAGCATTTT	CASSRLGNQPQHF
.	TRBV11-2	TRBJ1-4	TRBD1	TGTGCCAGCAGCCGACAGGGGGCTAATGAAAAACTGTTTTTT	CASSRQGANEKLFF
.	TRBV20-1	TRBJ2-1	TRBD1	TGCAGTGCTAGTCGACAGGGCTTTGGCAATGAGCAGTTCTTC	CSASRQGFGNEQFF
few	TRBV5-6	TRBJ2-7	.	TGTGCCAGCAGCTTGCCGGGGAGCGACGGCCGCTACGAGCAGTACTTC	CASSLPGSDGRYEQYF
.	TRBV5-1	TRBJ1-2	TRBD1	TGCGCCAGCAGCGGGCAGGGGGCTATCGATGGCTACACCTTC	CASSGQGAIDGYTF
.	TRBV10-1	TRBJ2-7	.	TGCGCCAGCAGTGAGGGAACAGCAGGGGCCTACGAGCAGTACTTC	CASSEGTAGAYEQYF
.	TRBV6-5	TRBJ2-7	.	TGTGCCAGCAGTTGGGGGTGGCGGGGGCCCTCCTACGAGCAGTACTTC	CASSWGWRGPSYEQYF
.	TRBV6-5	TRBJ1-6	.	TGTGCCAGCAACGGAGGACAGTTCGAATTTTCACCCCTCCACTTT	CASNGGQFEFSPLHF
.	TRBV21-1	TRBJ1-5	.	TGTGCCAGCAGCAAAAGGGGACAGGTGGATCAGCCCCAGCATTTT	CASSKRGQVDQPQHF
.	TRBV3-1/TRBV3-2	TRBJ2-5	TRBD1	TGTGCCAGCAGCCAGAACAGGGGGGAGACCCAGTACTTC	CASSQNRGETQYF